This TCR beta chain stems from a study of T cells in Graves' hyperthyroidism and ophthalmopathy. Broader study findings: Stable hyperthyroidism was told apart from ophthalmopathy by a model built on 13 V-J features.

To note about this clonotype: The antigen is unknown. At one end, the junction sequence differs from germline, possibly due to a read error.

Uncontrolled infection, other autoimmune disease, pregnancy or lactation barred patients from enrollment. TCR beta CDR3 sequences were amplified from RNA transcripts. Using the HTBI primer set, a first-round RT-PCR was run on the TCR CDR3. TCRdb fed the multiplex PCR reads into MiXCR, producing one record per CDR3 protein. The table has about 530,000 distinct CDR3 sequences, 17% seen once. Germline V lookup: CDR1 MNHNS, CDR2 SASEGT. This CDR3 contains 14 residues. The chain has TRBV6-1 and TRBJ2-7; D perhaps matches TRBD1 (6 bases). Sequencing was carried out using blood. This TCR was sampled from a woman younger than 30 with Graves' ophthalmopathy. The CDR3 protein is CASSEGTPSYEQYF. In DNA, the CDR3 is TGTGCCAGCAGCGAAGGGACACCGTCCTACGAGCAGTACTTC.